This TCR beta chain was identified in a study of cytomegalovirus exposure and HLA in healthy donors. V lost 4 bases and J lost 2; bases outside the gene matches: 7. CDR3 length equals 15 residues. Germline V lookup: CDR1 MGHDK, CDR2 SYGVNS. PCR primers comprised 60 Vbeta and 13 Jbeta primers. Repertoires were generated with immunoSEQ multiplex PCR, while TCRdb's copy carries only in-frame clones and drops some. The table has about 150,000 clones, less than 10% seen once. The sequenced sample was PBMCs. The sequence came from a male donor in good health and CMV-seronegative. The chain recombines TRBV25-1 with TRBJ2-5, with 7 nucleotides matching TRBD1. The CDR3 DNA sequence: TGTGCCAGCAGTGTGCCGACAGGGTTGCAAGAGACCCAGTACTTC. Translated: CASSVPTGLQETQYF.